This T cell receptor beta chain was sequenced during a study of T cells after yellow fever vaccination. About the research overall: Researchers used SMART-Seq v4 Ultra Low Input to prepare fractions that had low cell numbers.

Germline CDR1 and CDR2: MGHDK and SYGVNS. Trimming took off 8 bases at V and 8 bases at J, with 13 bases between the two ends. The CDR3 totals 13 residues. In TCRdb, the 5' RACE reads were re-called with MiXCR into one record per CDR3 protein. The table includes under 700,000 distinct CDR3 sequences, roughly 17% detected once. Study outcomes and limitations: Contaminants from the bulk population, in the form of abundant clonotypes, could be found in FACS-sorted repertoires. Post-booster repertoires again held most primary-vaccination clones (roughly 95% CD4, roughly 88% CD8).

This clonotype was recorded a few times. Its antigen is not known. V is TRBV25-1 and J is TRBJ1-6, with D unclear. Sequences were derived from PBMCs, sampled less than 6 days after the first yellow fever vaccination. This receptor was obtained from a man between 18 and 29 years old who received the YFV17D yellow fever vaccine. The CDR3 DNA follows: TGTGCCAGCCAGGACTACTGGGATTCACCCCTCCACTTT. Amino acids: CASQDYWDSPLHF.